The 29 T cell receptor beta chains below come from one sample, sequenced in a study of cytomegalovirus exposure and HLA in healthy donors. The PCR was carried out with 60 Vbeta primers and 13 Jbeta primers. Produced via immunoSEQ multiplex PCR; TCRdb's table is partial and in-frame only. Among around 180,000 clones listed, about four fifths were seen once. The material sequenced was PBMCs. These receptors originate from a man aged 18 to 30 in good health and CMV-seronegative.

V is TRBV27 and J is TRBJ2-1; TRBD2 agrees at 9 bases. Germline values: CDR1 MNHEY, CDR2 SMNVEV (reference sequence). The CDR3 runs to 14 residues. The ends lost 5 bases at V and 10 bases at J; junction bases unmatched: 9. The CDR3 protein is CASSRGASGDEQFF. The CDR3 region has the DNA TGTGCCAGCAGTCGGGGGGCTAGCGGGGACGAGCAGTTCTTC.

The CDR3: CASSQGRGYYEQYF. In DNA, the CDR3 is TGCGCCAGCAGCCAAGGAAGAGGGTACTACGAGCAGTACTTC. This chain joins TRBV4-3 and TRBJ2-7; TRBD2 is a possible D gene (5 bases). This CDR3 has 14 amino acids. V lost 1 base to trimming and J lost 3 bases, with 10 bases between them. Germline V gene data show CDR1 as LGHNA and CDR2 as YSLEER.

The genes are TRBV4-3 and TRBJ1-2; TRBD1 agrees at 8 bases. Germline CDR1 and CDR2: LGHNA and YSLEER. Germline trimming cut 4 bases from V and 6 bases from J; bases unmatched to any gene: 4. This CDR3 spans 13 amino acids. As DNA, the CDR3 is TGCGCCAGCAGCCCACAGGGGGGAGATGGCTACACCTTC. The encoded protein is CASSPQGGDGYTF.

This rearrangement joins TRBV11-2 to TRBJ2-3; TRBD1 matches 7 bases. J was trimmed by 4 bases and V by 6 bases; bases with no gene match: 10. Germline lookup yields CDR1 SGHAT and CDR2 FQNNGV. The length of the CDR3 is 15 residues. As DNA, the CDR3 is TGTGCCAGCAGACGACAGGGCCCGCGGGCAGATACGCAGTATTTT. Protein sequence: CASRRQGPRADTQYF.

This chain uses TRBV5-4 with TRBJ2-2; D is undetermined. CDR3 length: 14 residues. Germline assignment: CDR1 SGHNT and CDR2 YYREEE (reference sequence). V lost 1 base to trimming and J lost 0 bases, with 4 bases between them. Here the CDR3 DNA reads TGTGCCAGCAGCTTGAGCACGAACACCGGGGAGCTGTTTTTT. It yields the protein CASSLSTNTGELFF.

The chain joins TRBV19 to TRBJ1-4; 8 nucleotides agree with TRBD1. This CDR3 spans 15 amino acids. Germline CDR1 and CDR2: LNHDA and SQIVND (reference sequence). V lost 5 bases, J lost 0 bases, and 2 bases stayed unmatched. CDR3 coding DNA: TGTGCCAGTAGTTCGACAGGGGCAACTAATGAAAAACTGTTTTTT. Translating gives CASSSTGATNEKLFF. Using reference TRBV19 and TRBJ1-4 for the parts outside the CDR3, the full variable domain is DGGITQSPKYLFRKEGQNVTLSCEQNLNHDAMYWYRQDPGQGLRLIYYSQIVNDFQKGDIAEGYSVSREKKESFPLTVTSAQKNPTAFYLCASSSTGATNEKLFFGSGTQLSVL.

This clone was observed once. The rearrangement links TRBV5-5 to TRBJ2-5; 7 bases are a match to TRBD2. The ends lost 1 base at V and 1 base at J; junction bases unmatched: 7. The CDR3 spans 16 residues. Germline V gives CDR1 SGHKS, CDR2 YYEKEE (reference sequence). CDR3 protein: CASSLLGLAAQETQYF. CDR3 nucleotides: TGTGCCAGCAGCTTGCTGGGTCTAGCGGCCCAAGAGACCCAGTACTTC.

This clone was picked up one time. The V and J genes are TRBV2 and TRBJ2-3, with unresolved D. Germline CDR1 is SNHLY and CDR2 is FYNNEI. With 7 bases removed from V and 0 bases from J, the gap between germline ends came to 11 bases. The CDR3 runs to 14 residues. The chain's CDR3 is CASMGRPSTDTQYF. CDR3 nucleotides: TGTGCCAGCATGGGCAGGCCTAGCACAGATACGCAGTATTTT.

The CDR3 DNA follows: TGTGCCAGTGGGTCCGTAGCGGCAGCAGATACGCAGTATTTT. It encodes CASGSVAAADTQYF. The J gene is TRBJ2-3, the V gene TRBV7-2, with D possibly TRBD2 on 6 matching bases. Germline V CDR1 and CDR2: SGHTA, FQGNSA. The CDR3 runs to 14 residues. The V and J ends lost 9 bases and 4 bases respectively, with 17 bases between them.

The V call is TRBV18, the J call TRBJ2-7, with D possibly TRBD2 on 7 matching bases. The CDR3 is made up of 17 amino acids. The ends were cut back, 1 base at V and 5 bases at J, with 21 bases in the middle. Germline CDR1 and CDR2: KGHSH and LQKENI. CDR3 protein: CASSPRGGLQGRDEQYF. CDR3 in DNA: TGTGCCAGCTCACCACGGGGGGGTCTTCAGGGGCGAGACGAGCAGTACTTC.

The chain uses TRBV27 and TRBJ2-5; D perhaps matches TRBD2 (5 bases). CDR3 size: 17 residues. With 5 bases removed from V and 3 bases from J, the gap between germline ends came to 22 bases. Germline CDR1 is MNHEY and CDR2 is SMNVEV (reference sequence). The CDR3 DNA reads as TGTGCCAGCAGTCTGAGTAGTCTGGAGACTACTAAAGAGACCCAGTACTTC. This translates into CASSLSSLETTKETQYF.

The chain links TRBV7-6 to TRBJ2-7; 8 bases match TRBD1. With V trimmed by 1 base and J by 6 bases, 8 bases remained unmatched. CDR3 length equals 15 residues. Germline assignment: CDR1 SGHVS and CDR2 FNYEAQ. The CDR3 region is CASSLGPVTGGEQYF. The CDR3 bases are TGTGCCAGCAGCTTAGGACCCGTAACAGGGGGCGAGCAGTACTTC.

The chain uses TRBV6-1 and TRBJ2-7, with 8 bases that match TRBD1. The germline V gene encodes CDR1 MNHNS and CDR2 SASEGT. V lost 6 bases, J lost 3 bases, and 10 bases stayed unmatched. This CDR3 spans 15 amino acids. CDR3 sequence reads: CASSRDRGAGYEQYF. In nucleotides, the CDR3 is TGTGCCAGCAGCCGTGACAGGGGAGCTGGCTACGAGCAGTACTTC.

V gene TRBV11-2 combines with J gene TRBJ2-3; TRBD1 matches 9 bases. Germline V gene sequence: CDR1 SGHAT, CDR2 FQNNGV. Germline trimming cut 3 bases from V and 0 bases from J; bases unmatched to any gene: 13. CDR3 size: 19 residues. The chain's CDR3 is CASSLGTGFYPASTDTQYF. The CDR3 region has the DNA TGTGCCAGCAGCTTGGGGACAGGGTTCTACCCCGCTAGCACAGATACGCAGTATTTT. The full variable domain, rest sourced from reference TRBV11-2 and TRBJ2-3, is EAGVAQSPRYKIIEKRQSVAFWCNPISGHATLYWYQQILGQGPKLLIQFQNNGVVDDSQLPKDRFSAERLKGVDSTLKIQPAKLEDSAVYLCASSLGTGFYPASTDTQYFGPGTRLTVL.

This clone appeared a single time. This sequence joins TRBV7-9 and TRBJ2-5, with 8 bases lining up with TRBD2. Unmatched junction bases numbered 6, after V lost 5 bases and J lost 1 base. Germline V gives CDR1 SEHNR, CDR2 FQNEAQ (reference sequence). The CDR3 extends over 15 amino acids. The CDR3 DNA is TGTGCCAGCAGCCGGGGGGGCGGGGTCCAAGAGACCCAGTACTTC. Translated: CASSRGGGVQETQYF. Full variable domain (missing parts from reference TRBV7-9 and TRBJ2-5): DTGVSQNPRHKITKRGQNVTFRCDPISEHNRLYWYRQTLGQGPEFLTYFQNEAQLEKSRLLSDRFSAERPKGSFSTLEIQRTEQGDSAMYLCASSRGGGVQETQYFGPGTRLLVL.

The V gene is TRBV5-6, the J gene TRBJ2-7; D possibly corresponds to TRBD2 (6 bases). The CDR3 is 16 amino acids. V gave up 0 bases and J gave up 2 bases, with 15 bases separating them. The germline gives CDR1 SGHDT, CDR2 YYEEEE. This CDR3 is CASSLAGGNRAYEQYF. In DNA form, the CDR3 reads TGTGCCAGCAGCTTGGCCGGGGGAAATAGGGCCTACGAGCAGTACTTC.

The V call is TRBV9, the J call TRBJ2-7, with D possibly being TRBD1 (5 bases). Germline lookup yields CDR1 SGDLS and CDR2 YYNGEE. CDR3 length equals 15 residues. V lost 0 bases, J lost 1 base, and 11 bases lay in between. CDR3 protein: CASSVDTDSSYEQYF. Here the CDR3 DNA reads TGTGCCAGCAGCGTAGATACCGACAGTTCCTACGAGCAGTACTTC.

The chain recombines TRBV27 with TRBJ2-1; a possible D gene is TRBD2 (6 bases). With 0 bases removed from V and 2 bases from J, the gap between germline ends came to 11 bases. The CDR3 is 16 amino acids. CDR1 MNHEY and CDR2 SMNVEV come from the germline V gene (reference sequence). The CDR3 region is CASSLSRLAPYNEQFF. In DNA, the CDR3 is TGTGCCAGCAGTTTATCGAGGCTAGCGCCCTACAATGAGCAGTTCTTC.

The sample holds a few counts of this clone. The chain couples TRBV29-1 to TRBJ1-4; D might be TRBD1 (6 bases). CDR1 is SQVTM and CDR2 is ANQGSEA in the germline V gene. The V end lost 7 bases, the J end lost 8 bases, and 14 bases lay between the germline ends. The CDR3 extends over 12 amino acids. CDR3 nucleotide sequence: TGCAGCGCGGGCCGTACAGGGGAAAAACTGTTTTTT. It yields the protein CSAGRTGEKLFF. Complete variable domain (other parts from reference TRBV29-1 and TRBJ1-4): SAVISQKPSRDICQRGTSLTIQCQVDSQVTMMFWYRQQPGQSLTLIATANQGSEATYESGFVIDKFPISRPNLTFSTLTVSNMSPEDSSIYLCSAGRTGEKLFFGSGTQLSVL.

The V gene is TRBV4-1, the J gene TRBJ2-1, with 7 bases matching TRBD2. The J segment lost 7 bases and the V segment lost 0 bases, leaving 15 bases of the junction unmatched. The CDR3 runs 18 residues. From germline, CDR1 is MGHRA and CDR2 YSYEKL. The chain's CDR3 is CASSQDHGGSPLGNEQFF. Here the CDR3 DNA reads TGCGCCAGCAGCCAAGATCACGGCGGGAGCCCTTTGGGGAATGAGCAGTTCTTC.

A single count supports this clone. The DNA for the CDR3 is TGTGCCAGCAGCTTGGGGAAGACAGGACAAGAGACCCAGTACTTC. It specifies CASSLGKTGQETQYF. This chain links TRBV7-8 with TRBJ2-5; weak D call: TRBD1 (6 bases). Germline CDR1 reads SGHVS; CDR2 reads FQNEAQ. The V and J ends lost 3 bases and 2 bases respectively, with 13 bases between them. CDR3 length: 15 residues.

The V call is TRBV7-8, the J call TRBJ1-1; 7 bases are shared with TRBD1. V trimming: 5 bases; J trimming: 1 base; junction bases outside the gene matches: 13. Germline-derived CDR1 and CDR2 are SGHVS and FQNEAQ. The CDR3 totals 17 residues. The chain's CDR3 is CASSRFFPTGTNTEAFF. The CDR3 coding sequence is TGTGCCAGCAGCCGCTTCTTCCCGACAGGGACGAACACTGAAGCTTTCTTT.

This clone appeared a single time. V is TRBV29-1 and J is TRBJ2-7; 11 bases line up with TRBD1. V shed 4 bases and J 2 bases; nucleotides not matched to a gene: 4. Germline loops: CDR1 SQVTM, CDR2 ANQGSEA. CDR3 length: 14 residues. The CDR3: CSVALGQGAYEQYF. CDR3 coding DNA: TGCAGCGTTGCGCTGGGACAGGGGGCCTACGAGCAGTACTTC.

The V call is TRBV10-1, the J call TRBJ2-3; TRBD2 aligns across 14 bases. The CDR3 totals 16 residues. Germline lookup yields CDR1 WNHNN and CDR2 SYGVQD (reference sequence). The J segment lost 1 base and the V segment lost 5 bases, leaving 2 bases of the junction unmatched. The CDR3 nucleotides are TGCGCCAGCAGTAAGGGACTAGCGGGGGGCACAGATACGCAGTATTTT. This sequence encodes CASSKGLAGGTDTQYF.

The V call is TRBV9, the J call TRBJ2-3, with D tentatively TRBD2 (5 bases). The CDR3 totals 14 residues. From germline, CDR1 is SGDLS and CDR2 YYNGEE. With 0 bases removed from V and 2 bases from J, the gap between germline ends came to 7 bases. CDR3 protein: CASSVEGATDTQYF. The CDR3 DNA reads as TGTGCCAGCAGCGTAGAGGGAGCCACAGATACGCAGTATTTT.

This chain uses TRBV9 with TRBJ2-7, with D possibly matching TRBD2 (6 bases). The CDR3 is made up of 17 amino acids. The germline V gene encodes CDR1 SGDLS and CDR2 YYNGEE. The V and J ends lost 0 bases and 0 bases respectively, with 16 bases between them. The CDR3 loop reads CASSVAPSSEGSYEQYF. CDR3 bases: TGTGCCAGCAGCGTAGCCCCTTCTAGCGAGGGCTCCTACGAGCAGTACTTC.

The CDR3 region has the DNA TGCGCCAGCAGCTTGGGAAGGACACAAGCTAACTATGGCTACACCTTC. The encoded protein is CASSLGRTQANYGYTF. The chain joins TRBV5-1 to TRBJ1-2; tentative D call: TRBD1 (5 bases). The V end lost 0 bases, the J end lost 0 bases, and 12 bases lay between the germline ends. The CDR3 covers 16 residues. The V gene's germline CDR1 is SGHRS and CDR2 YFSETQ.

The J gene is TRBJ1-3, the V gene TRBV28; 10 bases match TRBD1. CDR1 and CDR2 (germline): MDHEN, SYDVKM. This CDR3 is built from 16 residues. After removal of 5 bases from V and 4 bases from J, the junction contained 8 bases not matched to a gene. The CDR3 DNA reads TGTGCCAGCAGTCCTATCGACAGGGGGCTAGGAAACACCATATATTTT. Its translation is CASSPIDRGLGNTIYF.

The sample holds a few counts of this clone. This sequence joins TRBV10-3 and TRBJ2-7; 9 bases agree with TRBD1. Germline V gives CDR1 ENHRY, CDR2 SYGVKD. The CDR3 is made up of 16 amino acids. Trimming took 2 bases from V and 4 from J; bases not matched to a gene: 9. The CDR3 coding sequence is TGTGCCATCAGTGAGCCGGGGGGACAGGGAGGGTACGAGCAGTACTTC. This sequence encodes CAISEPGGQGGYEQYF.